This T cell receptor beta chain is drawn from a study of blood T cells in healthy people across ages. Whenever a sample was processed, at least 6 million PBMCs were isolated. Together with a sample-barcoded 5' primer, a J-beta primer mix was included in a second PCR lasting roughly 6 to 12 cycles. MiXCR, applied by TCRdb to the 5' RACE reads, yields one record per CDR3 protein. The data show almost 300,000 distinct CDR3 sequences, roughly a quarter seen once. The TCR comes from a woman in her 70s in good health. Sequenced material: blood.

The DNA for the CDR3 is TGCAGTGCTAGAGATCGGGCTAGCGGGGGTCATGAGCAGTTCTTC. Encoded protein: CSARDRASGGHEQFF. This sequence joins TRBV20-1 and TRBJ2-1; TRBD2 agrees at 10 bases. V trimming: 0 bases; J trimming: 8 bases; junction bases outside the gene matches: 7. CDR3 length: 15 amino acids. Germline CDR1 and CDR2: DFQATT and SNEGSKA (reference sequence).